Shown below are 28 T cell receptor beta chains from a single sample sequenced in a study of T cell responses to AZD1222 COVID-19 vaccine. Here immunoSEQ multiplex PCR was the method, and the copy in TCRdb shows in-frame clones only, minus some. Of some 120,000 clones in the sample, roughly 90% were seen once. Source: peripheral blood, taken on day 0 of AZD1222 vaccination. The receptor set was obtained from an adult in good health.

V usage is TRBV19 and J usage is TRBJ1-1; tentative D call: TRBD1 (5 bases). This CDR3 has 15 residues. Germline CDR1 LNHDA, CDR2 SQIVND (reference sequence). V dropped 4 bases and J dropped 1 base, with 13 bases sitting between them. CDR3 nucleotide sequence: TGTGCCAGTAGTAAACAACAGGTGGGGAACACTGAAGCTTTCTTT. Amino acid sequence: CASSKQQVGNTEAFF. Filled out from reference TRBV19 and TRBJ1-1, the complete variable domain reads DGGITQSPKYLFRKEGQNVTLSCEQNLNHDAMYWYRQDPGQGLRLIYYSQIVNDFQKGDIAEGYSVSREKKESFPLTVTSAQKNPTAFYLCASSKQQVGNTEAFFGQGTRLTVV.

The genes are TRBV3-1 (or the pseudogene TRBV3-2) and TRBJ2-3, with D perhaps matching TRBD2 (6 bases). The V and J ends lost 2 bases and 7 bases respectively, with 10 bases between them. The V gene's germline CDR1 is LGHDT and CDR2 YNNKEL (reference sequence). This CDR3 is 13 amino acids long. This CDR3 reads CASSQSLANTQYF. In nucleotides, the CDR3 is TGTGCCAGCAGCCAATCCCTAGCGAATACGCAGTATTTT.

This chain uses TRBV7-9 with TRBJ1-4; no clear D gene. This CDR3 contains 15 residues. Germline CDR1 SEHNR, CDR2 FQNEAQ (reference sequence). V lost 1 base to trimming and J lost 8 bases, with 14 bases between them. CDR3 DNA: TGTGCCAGCAGCTTAGTAGTGACCAGTCCGGAAAAACTGTTTTTT. It translates to CASSLVVTSPEKLFF.

The V call is TRBV28, the J call TRBJ2-3; 7 bases align to TRBD2. Germline V gives CDR1 MDHEN, CDR2 SYDVKM. The CDR3 is made up of 16 amino acids. V lost 8 bases and J lost 1; bases outside the gene matches: 12. As DNA, the CDR3 is TGTGCCAGCGCTGAGGGAGGGCTAGCGGGCACAGATACGCAGTATTTT. Protein product: CASAEGGLAGTDTQYF. The whole variable domain, remainder taken from reference TRBV28 and TRBJ2-3, is DVKVTQSSRYLVKRTGEKVFLECVQDMDHENMFWYRQDPGLGLRLIYFSYDVKMKEKGDIPEGYSVSREKKERFSLILESASTNQTSMYLCASAEGGLAGTDTQYFGPGTRLTVL.

The V and J genes are TRBV7-9 and TRBJ2-1; 8 bases are shared with TRBD1. The CDR3 sequence is 15 residues long. Germline values: CDR1 SEHNR, CDR2 FQNEAQ (reference sequence). V lost 6 bases to trimming and J lost 3 bases; unmatched junction nucleotides: 7. CDR3 sequence: CASSYTGGSYNEQFF. CDR3 nucleotide sequence: TGTGCCAGCAGTTATACAGGGGGTAGCTACAATGAGCAGTTCTTC.

This chain uses TRBV9 with TRBJ2-1, with 8 bases identical to TRBD1. Trimming at V came to 3 bases and at J to 4 bases, leaving 15 bases not matched to a gene. The CDR3 extends over 18 amino acids. Germline V lookup: CDR1 SGDLS, CDR2 YYNGEE. CDR3 coding DNA: TGTGCCAGCAGCGCGTCGAATCCTCGACAGGGGCCTTACAATGAGCAGTTCTTC. Protein: CASSASNPRQGPYNEQFF. Filled out from reference TRBV9 and TRBJ2-1, the complete variable domain reads DSGVTQTPKHLITATGQRVTLRCSPRSGDLSVYWYQQSLDQGLQFLIQYYNGEERAKGNILERFSAQQFPDLHSELNLSSLELGDSALYFCASSASNPRQGPYNEQFFGPGTRLTVL.

V gene TRBV30 combines with J gene TRBJ2-5; D is ambiguous. This CDR3 has 14 amino acids. Trimming left V 4 bases short and J 0 bases short, with 12 bases between. Germline-derived CDR1 and CDR2 are GTSNPN and SVGIG (reference sequence). CDR3 in DNA: TGTGCCTGGACCCAGGATGAATACCAAGAGACCCAGTACTTC. As protein: CAWTQDEYQETQYF.

The chain links TRBV2 to TRBJ1-1; D remains ambiguous. The CDR3 has 11 amino acids. V gave up 6 bases and J gave up 3 bases, with 5 bases separating them. CDR1 SNHLY and CDR2 FYNNEI come from the germline V gene. CDR3 in DNA: TGTGCCAGCAGCGTCCACACTGAAGCTTTCTTT. Its translation: CASSVHTEAFF.

V and J are TRBV6-5 and TRBJ2-5; maybe TRBD2 (6 bases). With 2 bases removed from V and 3 bases from J, the gap between germline ends came to 10 bases. The CDR3 spans 14 residues. From germline, CDR1 is MNHEY and CDR2 SVGAGI. CDR3: CASSYVGEEETQYF. The CDR3, as DNA: TGTGCCAGCAGTTACGTGGGGGAGGAAGAGACCCAGTACTTC.

The CDR3 is CASSKTGDNQPQHF. The CDR3 bases are TGTGCCAGTAGTAAGACAGGGGACAATCAGCCCCAGCATTTT. This chain connects TRBV19 to TRBJ1-5, with TRBD1 identical over 8 bases. CDR1 is LNHDA and CDR2 is SQIVND in the germline V gene (reference sequence). This CDR3 has 14 residues. Losses at the gene ends were 4 bases for V and 3 bases for J; bases not matched to a gene: 2.

The chain employs TRBV30 and TRBJ2-1, with 12 bases matching TRBD2. The J segment lost 4 bases and the V segment lost 4 bases, leaving 11 bases of the junction unmatched. The CDR3 has 17 residues. Germline CDR1 GTSNPN, CDR2 SVGIG (reference sequence). This CDR3 reads CAWTKLGLAGIYNEQFF. CDR3 nucleotide sequence: TGTGCCTGGACCAAACTCGGACTAGCGGGGATTTACAATGAGCAGTTCTTC.

The rearrangement links TRBV7-2 to TRBJ2-7; D is ambiguous. This CDR3 has 13 amino acids. Deletions cut 1 base from V and 1 base from J, with 5 bases between. Germline CDR1 SGHTA, CDR2 FQGNSA. CDR3 protein: CASSLGWSYEQYF. CDR3 coding DNA: TGTGCCAGCAGCTTAGGATGGTCCTACGAGCAGTACTTC.

J is TRBJ1-1 and V is TRBV5-4; weak D call: TRBD1 (5 bases). V was trimmed by 5 bases and J by 4 bases, leaving 18 bases between them. The CDR3 totals 15 residues. CDR1 is SGHNT and CDR2 is YYREEE in the germline V gene (reference sequence). CDR3 sequence: CASRDGGVGSTEAFF. CDR3 nucleotide sequence: TGTGCCAGCAGGGACGGGGGGGTAGGTAGCACTGAAGCTTTCTTT.

The V gene is TRBV7-9, the J gene TRBJ2-7; 7 bases are a match to TRBD1. The CDR3 is made up of 14 amino acids. Germline assignment: CDR1 SEHNR and CDR2 FQNEAQ (reference sequence). J gave up 1 base and V 5 bases, and 5 bases lay outside the gene matches. The CDR3 region has the DNA TGTGCCAGCAGCGCCCGGGACAGATCCTACGAGCAGTACTTC. This codes for CASSARDRSYEQYF.

This rearrangement joins TRBV12-3 or TRBV12-4 to TRBJ2-5; no clear D gene. Trimming left V 3 bases short and J 6 bases short, with 11 bases between. The CDR3 is made up of 13 amino acids. CDR3 nucleotides: TGTGCCAGCAGTTTGGGGTCCCTACAGACCCAGTACTTC. Protein sequence: CASSLGSLQTQYF.

The chain links TRBV5-5 to TRBJ1-5, with no clear D. Germline V gene sequence: CDR1 SGHKS, CDR2 YYEKEE (reference sequence). The CDR3 sequence is 15 residues long. V was pared by 0 bases and J by 3 bases, with 10 bases between. The CDR3 sequence is CASSLEGFDNQPQHF. CDR3 nucleotide sequence: TGTGCCAGCAGCTTGGAGGGATTTGACAATCAGCCCCAGCATTTT.

The chain uses TRBV12-3 or TRBV12-4 and TRBJ1-6; 7 bases are a match to TRBD1. CDR3 size: 13 residues. Trimming removed 5 bases from V and 10 bases from J; junction bases left unmatched: 5. CDR3 DNA sequence: TGTGCCAGCAGTAGACAGGGCAACTCACCCCTCCACTTT. This translates into CASSRQGNSPLHF.

This clone appeared once. The chain links TRBV7-2 to TRBJ2-3, with TRBD2 matching 8 bases. V lost 6 bases to trimming and J lost 4 bases; unmatched junction nucleotides: 9. From germline, CDR1 is SGHTA and CDR2 FQGNSA. The CDR3 is 15 residues long. Here the CDR3 reads CASRRTTGRADTQYF. In nucleotides, the CDR3 is TGTGCCAGCAGGCGGACTACCGGGAGGGCAGATACGCAGTATTTT.

The chain recombines TRBV6-6 with TRBJ2-3, with 8 bases aligning to TRBD1. The CDR3 runs to 16 residues. The germline V gene has CDR1 MNHNY and CDR2 SVGAGI (reference sequence). J lost 2 bases, V lost 6 bases, and 10 bases had no gene match. In DNA, the CDR3 is TGTGCCAGCAGGACCACAGGGGGTCTATCCACAGATACGCAGTATTTT. Amino acids: CASRTTGGLSTDTQYF.

The rearrangement joins TRBV18 to TRBJ1-2; D gene ambiguous. This CDR3 has 17 residues. Between the trimmed V and J ends, which lost 0 bases and 1 base, there was a span of 15 bases. Germline V gives CDR1 KGHSH, CDR2 LQKENI. The CDR3, as DNA: TGTGCCAGCTCACCACCGATTTTGCAGTCTTTTAACTATGGCTACACCTTC. Translating it yields CASSPPILQSFNYGYTF.

The CDR3 nucleotides are TGTGCCAGCAGGGCCGGAGGACAGGGCCCTGGCTACACCTTC. This encodes CASRAGGQGPGYTF. The rearrangement uses TRBV2 and TRBJ1-2, with 8 bases aligning to TRBD1. CDR3 length: 14 amino acids. CDR1 and CDR2 (germline): SNHLY, FYNNEI. The V gene end was trimmed by 6 bases and the J gene end by 7 bases; junction bases not matched to a gene: 10.

The gene calls are TRBV19 and TRBJ2-1; D possibly matches TRBD1 or TRBD2 (5 bases each). The CDR3 is made up of 14 amino acids. Trimming removed 5 bases from V and 4 bases from J, with 12 bases in between. Looked up from germline, CDR1 is LNHDA and CDR2 is SQIVND (reference sequence). The DNA for the CDR3 is TGTGCCAGTAGTCGGGACGGGGTTTACAATGAGCAGTTCTTC. It codes for CASSRDGVYNEQFF.

The chain links TRBV15 to TRBJ1-2; 8 nucleotides align to TRBD1. CDR1 and CDR2 (germline): LNHNV, YYDKDF (reference sequence). The CDR3 is made up of 13 amino acids. The V segment lost 3 bases and the J segment 5 bases; nucleotides outside the gene matches: 2. This CDR3 reads CATSSTGGYGYTF. The CDR3 coding sequence is TGTGCCACCAGCAGTACAGGGGGATATGGCTACACCTTC.

The chain carries TRBV25-1 and TRBJ1-6, with a possible D match to TRBD1 (5 bases). This CDR3 region has 14 residues. Germline V gene data show CDR1 as MGHDK and CDR2 as SYGVNS. Trimming took 6 bases from V and 8 from J, leaving 14 bases between them. The CDR3 nucleotides are TGTGCCAGCAGACAAATCGGAGGGGATTCACCCCTCCACTTT. This codes for CASRQIGGDSPLHF.

The V gene is TRBV30, the J gene TRBJ1-6; weak D call: TRBD1 (5 bases). Trimming left V 5 bases short and J 0 bases short, with 11 bases between. The CDR3 has 15 residues. In germline, CDR1 is GTSNPN, CDR2 SVGIG (reference sequence). DNA of the CDR3: TGTGCCTGGGCAGGACAAAGCTCCTATAATTCACCCCTCCACTTT. Translated, it gives CAWAGQSSYNSPLHF.

The rearrangement uses TRBV7-6 and TRBJ2-5, with 7 bases aligning to TRBD2. V shed 6 bases and J 5 bases; nucleotides not matched to a gene: 9. CDR1 is SGHVS, CDR2 FNYEAQ, per germline. This CDR3 comprises 14 residues. The CDR3 here is CASRPAGVRETQYF. As DNA, the CDR3 is TGTGCCAGCAGGCCCGCGGGGGTCCGGGAGACCCAGTACTTC.

The chain links TRBV7-2 to TRBJ2-7; D is unresolved. The CDR3 sequence is 12 residues long. CDR1 and CDR2 from the germline V gene are SGHTA and FQGNSA. Trimming pared 4 bases from V and 1 base from J, leaving 5 bases between. In nucleotides, the CDR3 is TGTGCCAGCAGCTCCGTTTCCTACGAGCAGTACTTC. It specifies CASSSVSYEQYF.

This chain connects TRBV11-2 to TRBJ2-7; a possible D gene is TRBD1 (5 bases). The CDR3 loop spans 13 amino acids. With 0 bases removed from V and 5 bases from J, the gap between germline ends came to 8 bases. Germline V lookup: CDR1 SGHAT, CDR2 FQNNGV. CDR3 residues: CASSLDRADEQYF. CDR3 nucleotide sequence: TGTGCCAGCAGCTTAGACAGGGCGGACGAGCAGTACTTC.